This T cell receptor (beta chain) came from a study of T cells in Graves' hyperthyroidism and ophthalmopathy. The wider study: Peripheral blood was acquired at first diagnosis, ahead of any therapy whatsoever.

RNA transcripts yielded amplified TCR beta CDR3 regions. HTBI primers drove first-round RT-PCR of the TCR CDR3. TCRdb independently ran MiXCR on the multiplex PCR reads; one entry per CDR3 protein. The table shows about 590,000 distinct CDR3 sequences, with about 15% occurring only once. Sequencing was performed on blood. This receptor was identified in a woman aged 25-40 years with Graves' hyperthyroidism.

CDR3 bases: TGTGCCAGCAGTGAAATACTTGGCTACACCTTC. Its protein is CASSEILGYTF. The genes are TRBV6-1 and TRBJ1-2; D unresolved. The germline V and J ends were trimmed by 2 bases and 7 bases, with 5 bases remaining between them. CDR1 is MNHNS and CDR2 is SASEGT in the germline V gene. The CDR3 contains 11 residues.